The rows below give T cell receptor beta chains drawn from one sample of a study of cytomegalovirus exposure and HLA in healthy donors. The protocol was immunoSEQ multiplex PCR, while the TCRdb copy is restricted to in-frame clones and leaves out a portion. In the table there are approximately 160,000 clones, 68% of which are singletons. The sequenced material came from PBMCs. The receptors derive from a woman aged 40 to 55 in good health and CMV-seropositive. Both conserved end residues are part of each CDR3. A D gene is named only where the DNA matches it firmly. Part of the rows lack a size; the others show once, few, many or a class for expanded clones.

d_call	v_call	j_call	clone_size	cdr3_nt	cdr3_aa
-	TRBV7-2	TRBJ1-3	-	TGTGCCAGCAGCACAAGGACAGCGGGAAACACCATATATTTT	CASSTRTAGNTIYF
TRBD2	TRBV10-3	TRBJ2-7	-	TGTGCCATCAGTGACGGGACGGGGGGTCTTACCTACGAGCAGTACTTC	CAISDGTGGLTYEQYF
TRBD2	TRBV6-5	TRBJ2-2	-	TGTGCCAGCACACTAGCGGGAAACACCGGGGAGCTGTTTTTT	CASTLAGNTGELFF
TRBD2	TRBV5-1	TRBJ2-7	-	TGCGCCAGCAGCTTGGGTGCGAGCGGGAGGCCCATGGTATACTTC	CASSLGASGRPMVYF
TRBD1	TRBV4-2	TRBJ2-1	-	TGTGCCAGCAGCCAAGCGCGGGGGACAGGGTACAATGAGCAGTTCTTC	CASSQARGTGYNEQFF
-	TRBV15	TRBJ1-4	-	TGTGCCACCAGCAGTGGGCTCCGGGGGGCTAGTGAAAAACTGTTTTTT	CATSSGLRGASEKLFF
-	TRBV18	TRBJ2-7	-	TGTGCCAGCTCACCAGATCATCTGGAGTTTTCCTACGAGCAGTACTTC	CASSPDHLEFSYEQYF
-	TRBV6-4	TRBJ1-2	-	TGTGCCAGCAGTGACTCAAGGGAGCGAGGCTACACCTTC	CASSDSRERGYTF
TRBD2	TRBV15	TRBJ2-3	-	TGTGCCACCAGTAGGACTAGCGGGCCAGGGCCGGGAGATACGCAGTATTTT	CATSRTSGPGPGDTQYF
-	TRBV15	TRBJ2-1	-	TGTGCCACCAGCAGGGCGGGGCTGAACTACAATGAGCAGTTCTTC	CATSRAGLNYNEQFF
TRBD2	TRBV6-5	TRBJ2-7	few	TGTGCCAGCAGTTCCCTTTCGGGGGGGGACTACGAGCAGTACTTC	CASSSLSGGDYEQYF
TRBD2	TRBV6-5	TRBJ2-1	-	TGTGCCAGCAGTTACTCTCGGGAGGGTAATGAGCAGTTCTTC	CASSYSREGNEQFF
TRBD1	TRBV7-3	TRBJ2-2	-	TGTGCCAGCAGCCAGCTGGGGACAGGGAACACCGGGGAGCTGTTTTTT	CASSQLGTGNTGELFF
-	TRBV4-1	TRBJ1-5	once	TGCGCCAGCAGCCAAGAGCTGGGGAGGGGCAATCAGCCCCAGAATTTT	CASSQELGRGNQPQNF
TRBD2	TRBV2	TRBJ2-1	few	TGTGCCAGCAGGGCGACTAGCGGGGCAACTTACAATGAGCAGTTCTTC	CASRATSGATYNEQFF
-	TRBV19	TRBJ2-5	-	TGTGCCAGTCAATCCTCGGAGTTTCGGGAGACCCAGTACTTC	CASQSSEFRETQYF
-	TRBV27	TRBJ2-7	-	TGTGCCAGCAGTTTATTTTCTGATGCCGGCGCAGGGGTGCAGTACTTC	CASSLFSDAGAGVQYF
TRBD1	TRBV18	TRBJ2-7	-	TGTGCCAGCTCACCGGGACAGGGTTCCTACGAGCAGTACTTC	CASSPGQGSYEQYF
TRBD2	TRBV9	TRBJ2-7	-	TGTGCCAGCAGCAAGTCCGGGACTAGCGGGGTCTACGAGCAGTACTTC	CASSKSGTSGVYEQYF
TRBD2	TRBV9	TRBJ2-1	-	TGTGCCAGCGCCCGGGGGGACTCCTACAATGAGCAGTTCTTC	CASARGDSYNEQFF
TRBD2	TRBV2	TRBJ2-3	-	TGTGCCAGCGAACAGACTAGCGGGGGGGTGTGTACGCAGTATTTT	CASEQTSGGVCTQYF
-	TRBV9	TRBJ1-1	few	TGTGCCAGCAGCGTAGACAGGGTGGCCACTGAAGCTTTCTTT	CASSVDRVATEAFF
-	TRBV9	TRBJ1-4	-	TGTGCCAGCAGCGTGGGCCTGTTGGCTAATGAAAAACTGTTTTTT	CASSVGLLANEKLFF
TRBD1	TRBV6-5	TRBJ1-4	-	TGTGCCAGCAGTTACTCGCAGCAGGGGGTTGAAAAACTGTTTTTT	CASSYSQQGVEKLFF
-	TRBV2	TRBJ1-5	-	TGTGCCAGCAGTGAATCGGGGTTTTCCAATCAGCCCCAGCATTTT	CASSESGFSNQPQHF
-	TRBV11-2	TRBJ1-1	-	TGTGCCAGCAGCTTCTCTTCGGGGAACACTGAAGCTTTCTTT	CASSFSSGNTEAFF
TRBD2	TRBV7-8	TRBJ2-1	-	TGTGCCAGCAGACCTAGCGGGAGCTCCTACAATGAGCAGTTCTTC	CASRPSGSSYNEQFF
TRBD2	TRBV2	TRBJ2-7	-	TGTGCCAGCAGTGCTGAGCGGGAGGGCCGCGAGCAGTACTTC	CASSAEREGREQYF
-	TRBV28	TRBJ1-2	few	TGTGCCAGCAGCCCACCCCGTGCCGGGACTAACTATGGCTACACCTTC	CASSPPRAGTNYGYTF
TRBD2	TRBV6-1	TRBJ2-3	once	TGTGCCAGCGCCCGAGCGGGGGGTAGCACAGATACGCAGTATTTT	CASARAGGSTDTQYF
-	TRBV7-9	TRBJ2-1	once	TGTGCCAGCAGCTTACCCGGACTTCAGACGTACAATGAGCAGTTCTTC	CASSLPGLQTYNEQFF
TRBD2	TRBV5-4	TRBJ2-7	-	TGTGCCAGCAGTCCCCGTGGGGCTAGCGGGGGAAAGAGGGAGCAGTACTTC	CASSPRGASGGKREQYF
-	TRBV5-4	TRBJ2-7	few	TGTGCCAGCAGCTTGGAATCGTCCGGCGAGCAGTACTTC	CASSLESSGEQYF
TRBD2	TRBV29-1	TRBJ2-7	-	TGCAGCGGGTGGCGGGAGGGGGACGAGCAGTACTTC	CSGWREGDEQYF
-	TRBV5-4	TRBJ1-6	-	TGTGCCAGCAGCTTTTACAGAAATTATAATTCACCCCTCCACTTT	CASSFYRNYNSPLHF
-	TRBV7-8	TRBJ1-2	-	TGTGCCAGCAGCTTAATGAGAGGATCCTATGGCTACACCTTC	CASSLMRGSYGYTF
TRBD1	TRBV5-4	TRBJ2-7	-	TGTGCCAGCAGCCCCGACAGGGGGCTCAGCGAGCAGTACTTC	CASSPDRGLSEQYF
-	TRBV2	TRBJ1-4	-	TGTGCCAGCAGTGTCGAGGAAAAACTGTTTTTT	CASSVEEKLFF
TRBD1	TRBV28	TRBJ2-5	-	TGTGCCAGCAGCACCCGGACAGGCCAAGAGACCCAGTACTTC	CASSTRTGQETQYF
TRBD1	TRBV5-1	TRBJ2-7	-	TGCGCCAGCAGCTTTGGACAGGGGCCCTACGAGCAGTACTTC	CASSFGQGPYEQYF
TRBD2	TRBV18	TRBJ2-5	-	TGTGCCAGCTCACCTAGCGGGGTGTACCAAGAGACCCAGTACTTC	CASSPSGVYQETQYF
TRBD1	TRBV6-5	TRBJ1-3	-	TGTGCCAGCAGTGAAGACAGGGCGTGGAACACCATATATTTT	CASSEDRAWNTIYF
-	TRBV19	TRBJ1-3	few	TGTGCCAGTAGTGAGGGCTCTGGAAACACCATATATTTT	CASSEGSGNTIYF
-	TRBV19	TRBJ2-2	-	TGTGCCACTGGGGGGACAGCAGACACCGGGGAGCTGTTTTTT	CATGGTADTGELFF
-	TRBV28	TRBJ1-4	-	TGTGCCAGCAGTTTACCTGGGGGCAGGGAAAAACTGTTTTTT	CASSLPGGREKLFF
TRBD1	TRBV7-2	TRBJ2-3	-	TGTGCCAGCAGCCCCCCCGGACAGGCTATCACAGATACGCAGTATTTT	CASSPPGQAITDTQYF
-	TRBV5-6	TRBJ2-1	-	TGTGCCAGCAGCTTGGGCCAGTACAATGAGCAGTTCTTC	CASSLGQYNEQFF
TRBD1	TRBV5-5	TRBJ2-5	-	TGTGCCAGCAGTGGCGGGACAGGGGTTGGAGAGACCCAGTACTTC	CASSGGTGVGETQYF
TRBD1	TRBV11-2	TRBJ2-7	-	TGTGCCAGCAGCTTAGGGACAGGGGGTCCCTACGAGCAGTACTTC	CASSLGTGGPYEQYF
-	TRBV6-5	TRBJ2-7	once	TGTGCCAGCAGTTACTCGCGGGGTGTGGGAGGCTACGAGCAGTACTTC	CASSYSRGVGGYEQYF
TRBD1	TRBV18	TRBJ2-7	-	TGTGCCAGCTCACCAGTCGGGACAGAGCCCCGCGAGCAGTACTTC	CASSPVGTEPREQYF
TRBD1	TRBV12-5	TRBJ2-7	-	TGTGCTAGTGGTTTGGTATTAGGAGGGGGGACAGGGGGCCTTGGGTTGGGCGAGCAGTACTTC	CASGLVLGGGTGGLGLGEQYF
-	TRBV15	TRBJ1-2	-	TGTGCCACCAGCAGAGATGGAGGGAGCACCTTC	CATSRDGGSTF
-	TRBV28	TRBJ1-5	few	TGTGCCAGCAAGATACAGGGAGCCACTCAGCCCCAGCATTTT	CASKIQGATQPQHF
TRBD2	TRBV4-3	TRBJ2-1	-	TGCGCCAGCAGCCAAGCCGGCGGGGGGTACAATGAGCAGTTCTTC	CASSQAGGGYNEQFF
TRBD2	TRBV5-4	TRBJ2-1	-	TGTGCCAGCAGCCGCGGGAGCGGGCCGGCGGGGGAGCAGTTCTTC	CASSRGSGPAGEQFF
-	TRBV10-3	TRBJ2-7	-	TGTGCCATCATGCGGGACCTAGCCTACGAGCAGTACTTC	CAIMRDLAYEQYF